These 17 T cell receptor beta chains came from one sample sequenced in a study of cytomegalovirus exposure and HLA in healthy donors (dated by TCRdb to 2015 to 2018). Library construction relied on the immunoSEQ multiplex PCR assay. The multiplex PCR relied on a mix of 60 forward primers for TCR Vbeta segments and 13 reverse primers for TCR Jbeta segments. Entries here come from immuneACCESS through TCRdb and include only in-frame sequences with V and J called. Some clones fail to appear in such tables; in the studies checked, an unresolved V gene covers under half of the shortfall, and the cause of the remainder is unknown. This sample is represented by some 200,000 clones; roughly a tenth of them were singletons. Of the sample, 1% to 1.5% is held by the ten largest clones. Specimen: PBMCs. All receptors derive from a woman under 40 in good health and CMV-seropositive.

This clone was detected only a few times. The chain couples TRBV2 to TRBJ2-3; 14 bases are a match to TRBD2. The J segment lost 4 bases and the V segment lost 10 bases, leaving 10 bases of the junction unmatched. CDR1 is SNHLY, CDR2 FYNNEI, per germline. This CDR3 spans 16 amino acids. The CDR3 spells CATPRGTSGSSDTQYF. In DNA, the CDR3 is TGTGCCACCCCGAGGGGGACTAGCGGGAGCTCAGATACGCAGTATTTT.

This clone was counted a few times. One junction end does not reproduce the germline sequence, and a read error may be involved. Other DNA sequences in the sample encode the same CDR3. The chain combines TRBV5-1 with TRBJ1-2; 8 bases map to TRBD1. The CDR3 extends over 14 amino acids. Germline assignment: CDR1 SGHRS and CDR2 YFSETQ. In DNA form, the CDR3 reads TGCGCCAGCAGCCCAGGGGGCGTACCGGAGGGCTACACTTTC. Its translation: CASSPGGVPEGYTF.

A few counts support this clone. V gene TRBV2 combines with J gene TRBJ2-5; D remains unclear. CDR3 length: 17 amino acids. The germline gives CDR1 SNHLY, CDR2 FYNNEI. With 0 bases removed from V and 2 bases from J, the gap between germline ends came to 16 bases. As DNA, the CDR3 is TGTGCCAGCAGTGAAGCGCTTCAGCGCGTTTTACAAGAGACCCAGTACTTC. Amino acids: CASSEALQRVLQETQYF. Together with reference TRBV2 and TRBJ2-5, the CDR3 gives the full variable domain: EPEVTQTPSHQVTQMGQEVILRCVPISNHLYFYWYRQILGQKVEFLVSFYNNEISEKSEIFDDQFSVERPDGSNFTLKIRSTKLEDSAMYFCASSEALQRVLQETQYFGPGTRLLVL.

The chain couples TRBV10-3 to TRBJ2-1; 10 bases agree with TRBD2. Germline V CDR1 and CDR2: ENHRY, SYGVKD. With 7 bases clipped from V and 8 bases from J, the junction kept 8 bases outside the gene matches. The CDR3 is made up of 14 amino acids. The CDR3 nucleotides are TGTGCCATCAAGTTCGAGCGGGAGGGCGATGAGCAGTTCTTC. This codes for CAIKFEREGDEQFF.

The rearrangement links TRBV4-2 to TRBJ2-3, with 14 bases lining up with TRBD2. Trimming removed 4 bases from V and 3 bases from J; junction bases left unmatched: 6. Germline V gives CDR1 LGHNA, CDR2 YNFKEQ. The CDR3 is 17 residues long. The CDR3 region is CASSLRLAGGPTDTQYF. The CDR3 DNA sequence: TGTGCCAGCAGCCTAAGACTAGCGGGAGGGCCAACAGATACGCAGTATTTT.

The V and J genes are TRBV10-3 and TRBJ2-1, with 10 bases identical to TRBD2. The J segment lost 8 bases and the V segment lost 4 bases, leaving 14 bases of the junction unmatched. Germline V CDR1 and CDR2: ENHRY, SYGVKD. The CDR3 has 17 amino acids. The CDR3 region is CAISVGLGAGGPHEQFF. DNA of the CDR3: TGTGCCATCAGTGTCGGTCTGGGAGCGGGAGGGCCACATGAGCAGTTCTTC.

This chain connects TRBV12-5 to TRBJ2-2; D call uncertain. With 6 bases removed from V and 4 bases from J, the gap between germline ends came to 9 bases. CDR1 and CDR2 (germline): LGHNT, FRNRAP. The CDR3 spans 13 residues. CDR3 region: CASGSDFTGELFF. As DNA, the CDR3 is TGTGCTAGTGGCTCCGACTTCACCGGGGAGCTGTTTTTT. Combining the CDR3 with reference TRBV12-5 and TRBJ2-2 gives the whole variable domain DARVTQTPRHKVTEMGQEVTMRCQPILGHNTVFWYRQTMMQGLELLAYFRNRAPLDDSGMPKDRFSAEMPDATLATLKIQPSEPRDSAVYFCASGSDFTGELFFGEGSRLTVL.

The CDR3 loop is CASSLSGKAGRQFF. CDR3 DNA sequence: TGTGCCAGCAGTTTATCCGGGAAAGCGGGGAGGCAGTTCTTC. The chain recombines TRBV28 with TRBJ2-1; 7 nucleotides match TRBD2. Trimming at V came to 1 base and at J to 12 bases, leaving 9 bases not matched to a gene. This CDR3 contains 14 residues. Germline V gene lookup returns CDR1 MDHEN and CDR2 SYDVKM. The complete variable domain, with remaining parts taken from reference TRBV28 and TRBJ2-1, reads DVKVTQSSRYLVKRTGEKVFLECVQDMDHENMFWYRQDPGLGLRLIYFSYDVKMKEKGDIPEGYSVSREKKERFSLILESASTNQTSMYLCASSLSGKAGRQFFGPGTRLTVL.

This clone came up a few times. The chain employs TRBV2 and TRBJ1-5; D unresolved. V was cut by 3 bases and J by 0 bases, with 12 bases left in between. There are 16 residues in the CDR3. The germline V gene has CDR1 SNHLY and CDR2 FYNNEI. The CDR3 region is CASSDVRVYSNQPQHF. CDR3 DNA: TGTGCCAGCAGTGACGTCCGTGTCTATAGCAATCAGCCCCAGCATTTT.

In this sample, this clone turned up a few times. This chain joins TRBV6-6 and TRBJ2-5; TRBD1 is a possible D gene (6 bases). V was trimmed by 2 bases and J by 2 bases, leaving 9 bases between them. Germline V gene sequence: CDR1 MNHNY, CDR2 SVGAGI (reference sequence). The CDR3 spans 14 residues. CDR3 nucleotides: TGTGCCAGCAGTTACCCGACAGGACAAGAGACCCAGTACTTC. As protein: CASSYPTGQETQYF.

The chain uses TRBV2 and TRBJ2-3; no definite D call. V was cut by 1 base and J by 7 bases, with 12 bases left in between. CDR3 length equals 14 residues. CDR1 and CDR2 (germline): SNHLY, FYNNEI. Written as DNA, the CDR3 is TGTGCCAGCAGTGAAGTAGTTTACGCGTATACGCAGTATTTT. Translating it yields CASSEVVYAYTQYF.

The chain recombines TRBV7-9 with TRBJ1-5, with D perhaps matching TRBD1 (5 bases). The CDR3 sequence is 16 residues long. Trimming left V 6 bases short and J 0 bases short, with 15 bases between. The V gene's germline CDR1 is SEHNR and CDR2 FQNEAQ (reference sequence). The CDR3: CASSLQVLFSNQPQHF. Written as DNA, the CDR3 is TGTGCCAGCAGTCTACAGGTACTATTTAGCAATCAGCCCCAGCATTTT.

This chain uses TRBV7-9 with TRBJ2-2; D call uncertain. This CDR3 has 13 amino acids. V lost 5 bases and J lost 0, with 4 bases in between. Germline V lookup: CDR1 SEHNR, CDR2 FQNEAQ (reference sequence). For the CDR3, the DNA is TGTGCCAGCAGCCTTCCGAACACCGGGGAGCTGTTTTTT. Translated: CASSLPNTGELFF.

The V call is TRBV6-4, the J call TRBJ1-5, with 8 bases aligning to TRBD1. Germline CDR1 is MRHNA and CDR2 is SNTAGT. This CDR3 spans 14 amino acids. Trimming at V came to 3 bases and at J to 7 bases, leaving 5 bases not matched to a gene. The CDR3 sequence: CASSERQGTQPQHF. The DNA of the CDR3 is TGTGCCAGCAGTGAACGACAGGGGACCCAGCCCCAGCATTTT.

Only a few counts were recorded for this clone. V is TRBV6-6 and J is TRBJ1-2; D gene uncertain. Trimming removed 10 bases at V and 5 bases at J, with 14 bases between. CDR1 is MNHNY, CDR2 SVGAGI, per germline (reference sequence). The CDR3 totals 12 residues. CDR3 in DNA: TGTGCCACCCCCTCCCCCCCTTATGGCTACACCTTC. It is translated as CATPSPPYGYTF.

This chain links TRBV13 with TRBJ1-2; D is perhaps TRBD1 (6 bases). The CDR3 has 14 residues. The germline CDR1 and CDR2 sequences are PRHDT and FYEKMQ (reference sequence). Trimming took off 3 bases at V and 2 bases at J, with 10 bases between the two ends. The CDR3 here is CASSFGQKNYGYTF. CDR3 sequence (DNA): TGTGCCAGCAGCTTCGGACAGAAAAACTATGGCTACACCTTC.

A few counts support this clone. The chain has TRBV20-1 and TRBJ1-1; D call uncertain. Germline CDR1 is DFQATT and CDR2 is SNEGSKA (reference sequence). V dropped 0 bases and J dropped 10 bases, with 9 bases sitting between them. The CDR3 has 11 amino acids. The CDR3, as DNA: TGCAGTGCTAGAGATTGGCATGGAGCTTTCTTT. Residues: CSARDWHGAFF.